The 13 T cell receptor beta chains in this list originate from one sample, sequenced in a study of T cells in Graves' hyperthyroidism and ophthalmopathy (dated by TCRdb to about 2019). Library generation was performed with multiplex PCR. The sample was run on an Illumina HiSeq 2000. The TCR beta CDR3 regions were amplified from RNA transcripts. The first round of RT-PCR for the TCR CDR3 was performed with the HTBI primer set and the Qiagen OneStep RT-PCR kit. The raw public data were reprocessed by TCRdb itself: fastp quality trimming at Q25, MiXCR clonotype calling, in-frame beta chains only. A single entry per CDR3 protein holds the most common genes and DNA from its merged rows. The sample profile shows under 400,000 distinct CDR3 sequences; around 13% of them were found once. Clones ranked in the top ten supply about 9.1% of the sample. Sequencing was carried out using blood. The receptor source for this set is a woman younger than 30 with Graves' hyperthyroidism.

This clonotype has just one count. V usage is TRBV9 and J usage is TRBJ2-1; D is unresolved. The V end was cut by 4 bases, the J end by 5 bases, with 10 bases between. This CDR3 is built from 13 residues. Germline CDR1 reads SGDLS; CDR2 reads YYNGEE. The CDR3 here is CASSYGLHNEQFF. The CDR3 DNA sequence: TGTGCCAGCAGCTACGGATTACACAATGAGCAGTTCTTC.

In its sample, this clonotype was seen many times. The chain employs TRBV29-1 and TRBJ2-1, with D uncertain. From germline, CDR1 is SQVTM and CDR2 ANQGSEA. The germline V and J ends were trimmed by 3 bases and 4 bases, with 13 bases remaining between them. The length of the CDR3 is 14 residues. CDR3 DNA: TGCAGCGTTGAGAACCCTAGGTCTTACAATGAGCAGTTCTTC. Translation: CSVENPRSYNEQFF.

This clonotype was seen repeatedly, ten times or more. The rearrangement joins TRBV7-9 to TRBJ1-1; D perhaps matches TRBD1 (5 bases). Per germline, CDR1 SEHNR and CDR2 FQNEAQ (reference sequence). The ends were cut back, 5 bases at V and 11 bases at J, with 12 bases in the middle. The CDR3 loop spans 11 amino acids. The CDR3, as DNA: TGTGCCAGCAGCCCTGGCGAGGGGGCTTTCTTT. This gives the protein CASSPGEGAFF.

This clonotype has at least ten counts. The genes are TRBV3-1 and TRBJ2-2, with a tentative D call TRBD2 (5 bases). Germline lookup yields CDR1 LGHDT and CDR2 YNNKEL (reference sequence). Trimming removed 0 bases from V and 0 bases from J, with 20 bases in between. This CDR3 comprises 20 residues. The CDR3 sequence: CASSQEGASSSPANTGELFF. In nucleotides, the CDR3 is TGTGCCAGCAGCCAAGAGGGAGCATCTAGCAGCCCCGCGAACACCGGGGAGCTGTTTTTT.

The CDR3 region is CASSQGRGLNEKLFF. CDR3 bases: TGCGCCAGCAGCCAAGGACGAGGGCTAAATGAAAAACTGTTTTTT. The J gene is TRBJ1-4, the V gene TRBV4-1, with no clear D. The CDR3 totals 15 residues. Trimming removed 1 base from V and 5 bases from J, with 11 bases in between. Germline lookup yields CDR1 MGHRA and CDR2 YSYEKL.

In its sample, this clonotype was seen many times. The rearrangement links TRBV5-1 to TRBJ1-4; D gene uncertain. Trimming removed 4 bases at V and 8 bases at J, with 18 bases between. The length of the CDR3 is 15 residues. In germline, CDR1 is SGHRS, CDR2 YFSETQ. CDR3 DNA: TGCGCCAGCAGCGGGGAGGGTGGTCTAAGAGAAAAACTGTTTTTT. Translating gives CASSGEGGLREKLFF.

This clonotype was recorded many times. The chain employs TRBV20-1 and TRBJ2-5, with a weak D call TRBD2 (5 bases). Per germline, CDR1 DFQATT and CDR2 SNEGSKA (reference sequence). This CDR3 is built from 14 residues. V was trimmed by 2 bases and J by 7 bases, leaving 17 bases between them. The CDR3 DNA is TGCAGTGCTAGATCCGAGATCGACCGGGGGACCCAGTACTTC. This gives the protein CSARSEIDRGTQYF.

This clonotype was recorded at least ten times. J is TRBJ2-3 and V is TRBV7-2; 10 bases match TRBD2. The V gene end was trimmed by 3 bases and the J gene end by 0 bases; junction bases not matched to a gene: 18. From germline, CDR1 is SGHTA and CDR2 FQGNSA. CDR3 length: 21 residues. Here the CDR3 reads CASSFAPPTSGWGGSTDTQYF. The CDR3 DNA reads TGTGCCAGCAGCTTTGCCCCCCCGACTAGCGGGTGGGGTGGTAGCACAGATACGCAGTATTTT. The full variable domain, rest sourced from reference TRBV7-2 and TRBJ2-3, is GAGVSQSPSNKVTEKGKDVELRCDPISGHTALYWYRQSLGQGLEFLIYFQGNSAPDKSGLPSDRFSAERTGGSVSTLTIQRTQQEDSAVYLCASSFAPPTSGWGGSTDTQYFGPGTRLTVL.

The J gene is TRBJ1-1, the V gene TRBV19; 7 nucleotides match TRBD1. The CDR3 consists of 18 residues. Trimming removed 3 bases from V and 5 bases from J; junction bases left unmatched: 18. The germline CDR1 and CDR2 sequences are LNHDA and SQIVND (reference sequence). The CDR3 DNA reads TGTGCCAGTAGTATTTCGACAGGGAAGGGGCTTGGACTGACTGAAGCTTTCTTT. Residues: CASSISTGKGLGLTEAFF.

The chain links TRBV5-4 to TRBJ1-1, with TRBD1 identical over 7 bases. The CDR3 runs 12 residues. Losses at the gene ends were 4 bases for V and 9 bases for J; bases not matched to a gene: 6. Germline loops: CDR1 SGHNT, CDR2 YYREEE (reference sequence). For the CDR3, the DNA is TGTGCCAGCAGCCCGAAGACAGGGCAAGCTTTCTTT. Its protein product is CASSPKTGQAFF.

This clonotype was picked up many times. The rearrangement links TRBV2 to TRBJ1-5; 7 bases match TRBD1. CDR1 is SNHLY and CDR2 is FYNNEI in the germline V gene. This CDR3 is built from 19 residues. The V and J ends lost 6 bases and 2 bases, in that order; junction bases with no gene match: 19. Here the CDR3 DNA reads TGTGCCAGCAGCTTTACAACAGGGGACCTAATCGAAGGCAATCAGCCCCAGCATTTT. Protein: CASSFTTGDLIEGNQPQHF. Complete variable domain (other parts from reference TRBV2 and TRBJ1-5): EPEVTQTPSHQVTQMGQEVILRCVPISNHLYFYWYRQILGQKVEFLVSFYNNEISEKSEIFDDQFSVERPDGSNFTLKIRSTKLEDSAMYFCASSFTTGDLIEGNQPQHFGDGTRLSIL.

In its sample, this clonotype was seen many times. The chain has TRBV12-3 or TRBV12-4 and TRBJ1-4; TRBD1 matches 7 bases. The CDR3 totals 13 residues. Trimming took 4 bases from V and 6 from J; bases not matched to a gene: 2. For the CDR3, the DNA is TGTGCCAGCAGTTCCGGGACAGATGAAAAACTGTTTTTT. As protein: CASSSGTDEKLFF.

This clonotype was recorded at least ten times. V and J are TRBV7-9 and TRBJ1-1; 9 nucleotides line up with TRBD1. Germline values: CDR1 SEHNR, CDR2 FQNEAQ (reference sequence). V was pared by 3 bases and J by 3 bases, with 8 bases of the junction left unmatched. There are 16 residues in the CDR3. CDR3 bases: TGTGCCAGCAGCTTCCTAGACAGGGGGACGTACACTGAAGCTTTCTTT. This codes for CASSFLDRGTYTEAFF.